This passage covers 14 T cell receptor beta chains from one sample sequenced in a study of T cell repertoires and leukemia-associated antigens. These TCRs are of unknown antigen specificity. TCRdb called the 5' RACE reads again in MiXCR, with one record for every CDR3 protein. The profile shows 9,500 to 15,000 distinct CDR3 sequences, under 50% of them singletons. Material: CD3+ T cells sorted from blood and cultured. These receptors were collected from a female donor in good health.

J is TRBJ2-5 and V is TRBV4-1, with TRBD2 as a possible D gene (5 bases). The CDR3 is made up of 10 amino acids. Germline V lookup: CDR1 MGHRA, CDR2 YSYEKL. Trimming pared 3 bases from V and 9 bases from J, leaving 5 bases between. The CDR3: CASSQEAQYF. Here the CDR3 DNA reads TGCGCCAGCAGCCAGGAGGCCCAGTACTTC.

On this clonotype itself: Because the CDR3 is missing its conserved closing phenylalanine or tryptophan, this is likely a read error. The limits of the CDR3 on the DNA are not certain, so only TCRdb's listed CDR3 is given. The CDR3 sequence: CASSFPTS. The chain uses TRBV7-2 and TRBJ2-1. The CDR3 is 8 amino acids long, termini counted. Germline values: CDR1 SGHTA, CDR2 FQGNSA.

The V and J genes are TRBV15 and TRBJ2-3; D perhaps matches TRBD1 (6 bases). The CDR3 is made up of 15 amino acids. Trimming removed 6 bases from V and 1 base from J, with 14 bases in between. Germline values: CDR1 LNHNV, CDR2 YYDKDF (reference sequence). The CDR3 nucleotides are TGTGCCACCAGAAAAGGGGGATTCGGCACAGATACGCAGTATTTT. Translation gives CATRKGGFGTDTQYF.

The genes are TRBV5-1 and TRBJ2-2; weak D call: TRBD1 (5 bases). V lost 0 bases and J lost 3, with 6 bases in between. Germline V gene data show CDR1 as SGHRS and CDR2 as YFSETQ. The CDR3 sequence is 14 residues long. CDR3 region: CASSLVGHTGELFF. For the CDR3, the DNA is TGCGCCAGCAGCTTGGTGGGGCACACCGGGGAGCTGTTTTTT.

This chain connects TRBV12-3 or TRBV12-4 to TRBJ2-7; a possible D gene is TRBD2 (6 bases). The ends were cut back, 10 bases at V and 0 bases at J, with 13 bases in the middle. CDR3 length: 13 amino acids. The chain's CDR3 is CANQLAASYEQYF. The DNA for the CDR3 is TGTGCCAACCAACTAGCTGCCTCCTACGAGCAGTACTTC.

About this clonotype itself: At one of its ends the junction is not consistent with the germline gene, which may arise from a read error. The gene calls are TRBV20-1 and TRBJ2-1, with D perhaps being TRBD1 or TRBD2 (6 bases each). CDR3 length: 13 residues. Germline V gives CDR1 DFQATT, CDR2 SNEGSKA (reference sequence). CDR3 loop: CSARLPGAQEQLF. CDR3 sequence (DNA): TGCAGTGCTCGACTTCCGGGGGCCCAGGAGCAGCTCTTC.

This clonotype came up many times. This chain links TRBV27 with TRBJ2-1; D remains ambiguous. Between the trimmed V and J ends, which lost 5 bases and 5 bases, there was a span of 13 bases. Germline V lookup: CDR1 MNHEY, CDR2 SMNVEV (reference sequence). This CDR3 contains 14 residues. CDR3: CASSTSFLDNEQFF. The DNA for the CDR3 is TGTGCCAGCAGTACGAGTTTTTTGGACAATGAGCAGTTCTTC.

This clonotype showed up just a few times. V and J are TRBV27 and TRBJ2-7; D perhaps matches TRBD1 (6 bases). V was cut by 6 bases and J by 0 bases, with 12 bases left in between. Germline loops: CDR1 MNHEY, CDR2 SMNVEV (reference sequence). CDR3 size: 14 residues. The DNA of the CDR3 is TGTGCCAGCAGCCAAACAGGGCACTCCTACGAGCAGTACTTC. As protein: CASSQTGHSYEQYF.

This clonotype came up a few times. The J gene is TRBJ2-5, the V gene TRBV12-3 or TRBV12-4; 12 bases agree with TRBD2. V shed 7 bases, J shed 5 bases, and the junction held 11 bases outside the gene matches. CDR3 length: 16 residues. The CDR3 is CASISGTSGWGETQYF. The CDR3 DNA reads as TGTGCCAGCATCTCCGGGACTAGCGGGTGGGGTGAGACCCAGTACTTC.

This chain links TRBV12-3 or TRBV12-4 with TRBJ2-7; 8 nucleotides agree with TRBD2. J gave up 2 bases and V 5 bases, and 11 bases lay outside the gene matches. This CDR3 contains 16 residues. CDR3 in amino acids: CASSTEYLAGTYEQYF. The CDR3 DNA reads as TGTGCCAGCAGTACCGAATATTTAGCGGGGACCTACGAGCAGTACTTC.

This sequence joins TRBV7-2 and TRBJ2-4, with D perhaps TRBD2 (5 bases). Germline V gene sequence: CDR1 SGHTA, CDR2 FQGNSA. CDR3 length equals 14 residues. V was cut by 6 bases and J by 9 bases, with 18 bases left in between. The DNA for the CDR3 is TGTACCAGCAGGAATCCGACCCCGGGGAGCATTCAGTACTTC. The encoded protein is CTSRNPTPGSIQYF.

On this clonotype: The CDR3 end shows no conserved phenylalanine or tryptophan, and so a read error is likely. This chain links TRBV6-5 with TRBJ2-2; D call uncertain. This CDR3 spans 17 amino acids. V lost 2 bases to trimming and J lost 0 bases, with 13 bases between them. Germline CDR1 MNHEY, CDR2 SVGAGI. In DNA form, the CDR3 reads TGTGCCAGCAGTTACCCCAGGCTCAATTCGAACACCGGGGAGCTGTTTTGT. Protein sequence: CASSYPRLNSNTGELFC.

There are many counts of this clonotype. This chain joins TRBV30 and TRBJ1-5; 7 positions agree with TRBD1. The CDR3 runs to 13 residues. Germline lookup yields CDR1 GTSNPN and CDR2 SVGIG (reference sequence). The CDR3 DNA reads TGTGCGTACCGGACAGGACCTAATCAGCCCCAGCATTTT. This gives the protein CAYRTGPNQPQHF.

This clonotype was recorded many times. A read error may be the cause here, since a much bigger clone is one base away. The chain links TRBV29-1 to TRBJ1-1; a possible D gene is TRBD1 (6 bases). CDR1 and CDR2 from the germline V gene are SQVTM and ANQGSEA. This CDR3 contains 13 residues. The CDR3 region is CGVGQITNTEAFF. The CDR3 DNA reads TGCGGCGTAGGACAGATAACAAACACTGAAGCTTTCTTT.